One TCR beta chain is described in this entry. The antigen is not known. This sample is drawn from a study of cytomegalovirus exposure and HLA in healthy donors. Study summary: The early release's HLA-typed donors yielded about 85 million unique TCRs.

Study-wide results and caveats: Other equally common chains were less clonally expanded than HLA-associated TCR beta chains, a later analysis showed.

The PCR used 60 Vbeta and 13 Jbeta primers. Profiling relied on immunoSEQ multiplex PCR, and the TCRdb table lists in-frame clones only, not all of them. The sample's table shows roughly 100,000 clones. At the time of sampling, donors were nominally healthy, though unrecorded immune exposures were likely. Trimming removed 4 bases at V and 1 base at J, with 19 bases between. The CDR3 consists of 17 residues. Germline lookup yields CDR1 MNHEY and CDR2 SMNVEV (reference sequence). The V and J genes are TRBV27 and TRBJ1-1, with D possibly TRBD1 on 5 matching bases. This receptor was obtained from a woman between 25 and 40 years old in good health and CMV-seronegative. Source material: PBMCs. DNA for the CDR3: TGTGCCAGCAGTTCCGAGCCGCCGACAGAGGAGAACACTGAAGCTTTCTTT. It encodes CASSSEPPTEENTEAFF.